What follows are 18 T cell receptor beta chains derived from one specimen sequenced in a study of CD8 T cells in ankylosing spondylitis. The study, taken as a whole, reports: Seemingly distinctive of ankylosing spondylitis blood was a TCR beta motif formed by eight highly homologous variants.

A single record per CDR3 protein comes from TCRdb applying MiXCR to the 5' RACE reads. The sample yields fewer than 650,000 distinct CDR3 sequences, 10% to 15% seen once. These receptors' antigens are unknown. Sequencing was done on a sample of blood, either unsorted or a sorted T cell fraction (not recorded which). The receptors derive from a male donor with ankylosing spondylitis.

The chain carries TRBV5-5 and TRBJ1-2; D gene ambiguous. Per the germline V gene, CDR1 is SGHKS and CDR2 is YYEKEE (reference sequence). V was shortened by 1 base and J by 4 bases, with 14 bases between the two germline ends. The CDR3 is 15 amino acids. The CDR3 DNA follows: TGTGCCAGCAGCTTGAATTCGGCTTACGTCTATGGCTACACCTTC. Its protein is CASSLNSAYVYGYTF. Together with reference TRBV5-5 and TRBJ1-2, the CDR3 gives the full variable domain: DAGVTQSPTHLIKTRGQQVTLRCSPISGHKSVSWYQQVLGQGPQFIFQYYEKEERGRGNFPDRFSARQFPNYSSELNVNALLLGDSALYLCASSLNSAYVYGYTFGSGTRLTVV.

This clonotype was seen many times. J is TRBJ2-1 and V is TRBV12-3 or TRBV12-4, with 11 bases identical to TRBD2. Trimming at V came to 7 bases and at J to 4 bases, leaving 6 bases not matched to a gene. The CDR3 covers 15 residues. CDR3 region: CASKLGLAEYNEQFF. The CDR3 DNA sequence: TGTGCCAGCAAACTGGGACTAGCGGAGTACAATGAGCAGTTCTTC.

The table lists this clonotype with a few counts. This chain uses TRBV6-1 with TRBJ2-1; D is uncertain. The CDR3 runs to 15 residues. With 8 bases removed from V and 8 bases from J, the gap between germline ends came to 22 bases. Germline V gene data show CDR1 as MNHNS and CDR2 as SASEGT. CDR3 sequence reads: CASRGRHIVSDEQFF. CDR3 nucleotide sequence: TGTGCCAGCCGAGGACGGCATATAGTGAGCGATGAGCAGTTCTTC.

This clonotype was counted only a few times. The genes are TRBV14 and TRBJ1-6; 9 bases are shared with TRBD1. Trimming at V came to 4 bases and at J to 1 base, leaving 2 bases not matched to a gene. CDR1 is SGHDN, CDR2 FVKESK, per germline. This CDR3 region has 16 residues. The chain's CDR3 is CASSRDRGSYNSPLHF. The CDR3 DNA reads TGTGCCAGCAGCCGAGACAGGGGGTCCTATAATTCACCCCTCCACTTT. The variable domain in full, completed from reference TRBV14 and TRBJ1-6, reads EAGVTQFPSHSVIEKGQTVTLRCDPISGHDNLYWYRRVMGKEIKFLLHFVKESKQDESGMPNNRFLAERTGGTYSTLKVQPAELEDSGVYFCASSRDRGSYNSPLHFGNGTRLTVT.

This clonotype has ten or more counts. The genes are TRBV5-1 and TRBJ2-1; 13 bases agree with TRBD2. The junction had 6 bases not matched to a gene; V was cut back by 7 bases and J by 5 bases. Looked up from germline, CDR1 is SGHRS and CDR2 is YFSETQ. This CDR3 contains 15 residues. The CDR3 coding sequence is TGCGCCAGCTCCTCCGGGACTAGCGGGAACAATGAGCAGTTCTTC. Translation gives CASSSGTSGNNEQFF.

In this sample, this clonotype turned up a few times. The chain recombines TRBV11-2 with TRBJ2-1, with 7 bases fitting TRBD1. V trimming: 5 bases; J trimming: 8 bases; junction bases outside the gene matches: 9. The CDR3 has 14 residues. Per the germline V gene, CDR1 is SGHAT and CDR2 is FQNNGV. This chain's CDR3 is CASSRDRVQYEQFF. Here the CDR3 DNA reads TGTGCCAGCAGCCGCGACAGGGTCCAGTATGAGCAGTTCTTC.

J is TRBJ1-4 and V is TRBV5-8; 10 nucleotides align to TRBD1. CDR1 is SGHTS, CDR2 YDEGEE, per germline. The ends lost 4 bases at V and 6 bases at J; junction bases unmatched: 3. The length of the CDR3 is 14 residues. Here the CDR3 reads CASSDRGLDEKLFF. CDR3 DNA sequence: TGTGCCAGCAGCGACAGGGGGCTTGATGAAAAACTGTTTTTT.

This clonotype was seen at least ten times. V usage is TRBV6-1 and J usage is TRBJ1-1; 8 bases are a match to TRBD1. In germline, CDR1 is MNHNS, CDR2 SASEGT. The CDR3 has 13 residues. J gave up 5 bases and V 8 bases, and 7 bases lay outside the gene matches. CDR3 sequence (DNA): TGTGCCAGCCGGGGCGACAGGGGTACTGAAGCTTTCTTT. Translated, it gives CASRGDRGTEAFF.

This chain connects TRBV11-3 to TRBJ2-1; TRBD2 agrees at 10 bases. Germline CDR1 and CDR2: SGHNT and YENEEA. This CDR3 spans 14 amino acids. V shed 5 bases and J 8 bases; nucleotides not matched to a gene: 6. The CDR3 is CASSPGLADDEQFF. The CDR3 nucleotides are TGTGCCAGCAGCCCCGGACTAGCGGACGATGAGCAGTTCTTC.

This clonotype was picked up a small number of times. The chain uses TRBV7-9 and TRBJ2-5; tentatively, D is TRBD1 or TRBD2 (5 bases each). The CDR3 totals 14 residues. V was clipped by 2 bases and J by 4 bases, with 11 bases between them. Germline CDR1 SEHNR, CDR2 FQNEAQ (reference sequence). CDR3 DNA: TGTGCCAGCAGCTTACTGGGGGACCGAGAGACCCAGTACTTC. Protein sequence: CASSLLGDRETQYF.

Many counts were recorded for this clonotype. The CDR3 DNA reads TGTGCCAGCAGTTATCAAGACAATGAGCAGTTCTTC. Its translation is CASSYQDNEQFF. The chain employs TRBV12-3 or TRBV12-4 and TRBJ2-1, with unresolved D. V gave up 4 bases and J gave up 5 bases, with 6 bases separating them. The CDR3 covers 12 residues.

This clonotype occurred many times. J is TRBJ2-3 and V is TRBV2, with no clear D. Germline values: CDR1 SNHLY, CDR2 FYNNEI. The CDR3 has 14 amino acids. The V and J ends lost 7 bases and 2 bases respectively, with 13 bases between them. CDR3 sequence reads: CASKELINTDTQYF. The CDR3 bases are TGTGCCAGCAAGGAGTTAATTAACACAGATACGCAGTATTTT. Looking up the rest from reference TRBV2 and TRBJ2-3 gives the full variable domain: EPEVTQTPSHQVTQMGQEVILRCVPISNHLYFYWYRQILGQKVEFLVSFYNNEISEKSEIFDDQFSVERPDGSNFTLKIRSTKLEDSAMYFCASKELINTDTQYFGPGTRLTVL.

The chain links TRBV11-2 to TRBJ2-3; the D gene is possibly TRBD2 (6 bases). Trimming shortened V by 4 bases and J by 2 bases, and 16 bases separated the two germline ends. The germline V gene encodes CDR1 SGHAT and CDR2 FQNNGV. This CDR3 region has 16 residues. The DNA for the CDR3 is TGTGCCAGCAGCTCAAGAGGGGCGGGATACACAGATACGCAGTATTTT. Its translation is CASSSRGAGYTDTQYF.

The chain has TRBV6-1 and TRBJ2-3; 8 positions agree with TRBD1. The V gene end was trimmed by 0 bases and the J gene end by 0 bases; junction bases not matched to a gene: 2. The germline gives CDR1 MNHNS, CDR2 SASEGT. This CDR3 has 16 amino acids. The CDR3 here is CASSEAGDRSTDTQYF. DNA of the CDR3: TGTGCCAGCAGTGAAGCGGGGGACAGGAGCACAGATACGCAGTATTTT.

CDR3 amino acids: CASSFVPESYEQYF. The CDR3 nucleotides are TGCGCCAGCAGCTTCGTCCCGGAGAGCTACGAGCAGTACTTC. The chain is built from TRBV5-1 and TRBJ2-7; D remains ambiguous. V gave up 2 bases and J gave up 3 bases, with 12 bases separating them. CDR1 is SGHRS and CDR2 is YFSETQ in the germline V gene. The CDR3 has 14 amino acids.

This clonotype was picked up a small number of times. CDR3 protein: CASSPRRGEGRQFF. The CDR3 DNA follows: TGTGCCAGCAGCCCTCGACGAGGAGAAGGTAGGCAGTTCTTC. The J gene is TRBJ2-1, the V gene TRBV3-1; no reliable D call. CDR1 is LGHDT, CDR2 YNNKEL, per germline (reference sequence). V was pared by 4 bases and J by 12 bases, with 19 bases between. The CDR3 contains 14 residues.

V usage is TRBV5-1 and J usage is TRBJ1-2; no clear D gene. Germline V CDR1 and CDR2: SGHRS, YFSETQ. Trimming shortened V by 0 bases and J by 7 bases, and 10 bases separated the two germline ends. This CDR3 has 13 residues. The CDR3 DNA is TGCGCCAGCAGCTTGGGGGAGCAGACTGGCTACACCTTC. As protein: CASSLGEQTGYTF.

The chain uses TRBV6-1 and TRBJ2-7; 8 bases line up with TRBD1. The J segment lost 3 bases and the V segment lost 5 bases, leaving 6 bases of the junction unmatched. This CDR3 has 14 residues. In germline, CDR1 is MNHNS, CDR2 SASEGT. CDR3 amino acids: CASSRTGYDYEQYF. CDR3 sequence (DNA): TGTGCCAGCAGTCGGACAGGGTACGACTACGAGCAGTACTTC.